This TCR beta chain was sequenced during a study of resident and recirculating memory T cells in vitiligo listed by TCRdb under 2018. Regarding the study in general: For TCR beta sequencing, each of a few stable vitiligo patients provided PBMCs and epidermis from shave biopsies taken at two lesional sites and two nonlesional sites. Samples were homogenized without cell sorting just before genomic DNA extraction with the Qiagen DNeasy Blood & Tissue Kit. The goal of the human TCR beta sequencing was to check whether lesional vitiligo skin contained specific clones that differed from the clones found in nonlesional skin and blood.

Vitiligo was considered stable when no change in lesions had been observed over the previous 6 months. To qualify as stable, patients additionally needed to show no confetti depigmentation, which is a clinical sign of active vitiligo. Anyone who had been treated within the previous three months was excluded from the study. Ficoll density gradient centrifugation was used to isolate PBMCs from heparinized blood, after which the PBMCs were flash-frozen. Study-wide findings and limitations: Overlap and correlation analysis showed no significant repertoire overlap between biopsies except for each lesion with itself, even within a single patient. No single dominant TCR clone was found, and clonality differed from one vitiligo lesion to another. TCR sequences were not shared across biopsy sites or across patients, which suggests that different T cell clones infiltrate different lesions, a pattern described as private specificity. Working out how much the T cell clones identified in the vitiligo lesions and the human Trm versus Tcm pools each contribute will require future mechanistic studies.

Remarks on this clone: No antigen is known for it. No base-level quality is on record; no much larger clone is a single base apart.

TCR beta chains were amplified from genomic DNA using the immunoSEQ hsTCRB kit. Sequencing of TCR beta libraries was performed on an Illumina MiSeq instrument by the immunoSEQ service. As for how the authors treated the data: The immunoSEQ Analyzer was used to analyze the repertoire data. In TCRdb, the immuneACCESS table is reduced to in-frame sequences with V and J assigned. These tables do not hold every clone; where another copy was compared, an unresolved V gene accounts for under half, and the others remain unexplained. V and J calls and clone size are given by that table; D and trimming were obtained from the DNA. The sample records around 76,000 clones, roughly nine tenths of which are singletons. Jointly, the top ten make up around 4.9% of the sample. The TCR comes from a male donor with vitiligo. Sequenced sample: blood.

The CDR3 loop reads CASSPLAGSTDTQYF. The nucleotide sequence is TGCGCCAGCAGCCCACTAGCGGGGAGCACAGATACGCAGTATTTT. This chain is built from TRBV4-1 and TRBJ2-3; 10 bases in the junction line up with TRBD2. Reading from cysteine to phenylalanine, the CDR3 counts 15 amino acids. Only the CDR3 DNA is retained, 45 bases long and in frame from the first base. The junction shows trimming of 4 bases on V and 0 bases on J, and the gene matches do not reach 1 base of it. In the germline V gene, CDR1 corresponds to MGHRA and CDR2 to YSYEKL.